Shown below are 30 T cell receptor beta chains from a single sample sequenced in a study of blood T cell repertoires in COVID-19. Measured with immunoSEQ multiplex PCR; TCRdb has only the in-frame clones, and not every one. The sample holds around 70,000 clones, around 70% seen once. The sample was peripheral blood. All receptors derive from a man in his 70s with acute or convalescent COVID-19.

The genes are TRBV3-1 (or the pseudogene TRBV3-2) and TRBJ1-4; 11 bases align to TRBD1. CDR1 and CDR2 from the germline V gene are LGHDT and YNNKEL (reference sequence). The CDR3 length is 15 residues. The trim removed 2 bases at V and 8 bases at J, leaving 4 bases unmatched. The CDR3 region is CASSQPGTGGEKLFF. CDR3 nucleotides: TGTGCCAGCAGCCAACCCGGGACAGGGGGGGAAAAACTGTTTTTT.

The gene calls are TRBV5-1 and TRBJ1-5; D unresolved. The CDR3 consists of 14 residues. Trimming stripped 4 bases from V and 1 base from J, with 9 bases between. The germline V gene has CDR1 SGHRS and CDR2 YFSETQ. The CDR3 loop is CASSVEGSNQPQHF. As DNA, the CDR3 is TGCGCCAGCAGCGTAGAGGGAAGCAATCAGCCCCAGCATTTT. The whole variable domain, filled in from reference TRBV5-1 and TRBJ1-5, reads KAGVTQTPRYLIKTRGQQVTLSCSPISGHRSVSWYQQTPGQGLQFLFEYFSETQRNKGNFPGRFSGRQFSNSRSEMNVSTLELGDSALYLCASSVEGSNQPQHFGDGTRLSIL.

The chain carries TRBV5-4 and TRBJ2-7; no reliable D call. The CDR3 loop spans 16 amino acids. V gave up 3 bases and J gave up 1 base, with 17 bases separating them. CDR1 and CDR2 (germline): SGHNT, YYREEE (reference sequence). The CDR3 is CASSSNWAATSYEQYF. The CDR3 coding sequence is TGTGCCAGCAGCTCCAACTGGGCAGCTACTTCCTACGAGCAGTACTTC.

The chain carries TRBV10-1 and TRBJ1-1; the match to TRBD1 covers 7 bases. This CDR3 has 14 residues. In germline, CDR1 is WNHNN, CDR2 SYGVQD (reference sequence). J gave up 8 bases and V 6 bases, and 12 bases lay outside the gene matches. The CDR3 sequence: CASRLGQAGGEAFF. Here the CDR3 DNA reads TGCGCCAGCAGACTCGGACAGGCCGGGGGAGAAGCTTTCTTT.

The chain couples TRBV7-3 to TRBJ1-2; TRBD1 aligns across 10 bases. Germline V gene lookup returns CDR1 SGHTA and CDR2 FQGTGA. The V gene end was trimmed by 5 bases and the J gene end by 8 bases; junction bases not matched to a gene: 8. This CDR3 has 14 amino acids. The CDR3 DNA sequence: TGTGCCAGCAGCCTCGGGACAGGGGTGGGCGGCTACACCTTC. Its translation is CASSLGTGVGGYTF.

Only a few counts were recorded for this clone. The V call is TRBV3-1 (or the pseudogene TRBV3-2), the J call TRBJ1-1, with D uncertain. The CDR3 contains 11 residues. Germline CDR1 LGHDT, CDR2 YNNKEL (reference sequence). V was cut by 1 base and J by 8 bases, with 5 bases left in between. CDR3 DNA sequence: TGTGCCAGCAGCCAAGGTCGGGAAGCTTTCTTT. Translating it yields CASSQGREAFF.

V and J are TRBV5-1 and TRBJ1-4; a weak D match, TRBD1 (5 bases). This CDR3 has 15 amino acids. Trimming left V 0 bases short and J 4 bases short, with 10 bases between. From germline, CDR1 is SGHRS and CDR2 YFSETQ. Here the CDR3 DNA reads TGCGCCAGCAGCTTGGTCCCAGGGCTTAATGAAAAACTGTTTTTT. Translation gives CASSLVPGLNEKLFF.

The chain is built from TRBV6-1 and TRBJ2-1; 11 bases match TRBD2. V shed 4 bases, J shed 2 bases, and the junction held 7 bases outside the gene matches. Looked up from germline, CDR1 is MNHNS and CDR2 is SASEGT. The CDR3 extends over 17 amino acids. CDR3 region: CASSGPSSGRTYNEQFF. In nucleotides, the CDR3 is TGTGCCAGCAGTGGACCCTCTAGCGGGAGGACCTACAATGAGCAGTTCTTC.

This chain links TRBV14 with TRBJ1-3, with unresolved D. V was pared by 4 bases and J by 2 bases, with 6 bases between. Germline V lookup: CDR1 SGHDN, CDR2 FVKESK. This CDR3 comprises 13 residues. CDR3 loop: CASSLLTGNTIYF. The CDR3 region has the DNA TGTGCCAGCAGCCTCCTAACTGGAAACACCATATATTTT.

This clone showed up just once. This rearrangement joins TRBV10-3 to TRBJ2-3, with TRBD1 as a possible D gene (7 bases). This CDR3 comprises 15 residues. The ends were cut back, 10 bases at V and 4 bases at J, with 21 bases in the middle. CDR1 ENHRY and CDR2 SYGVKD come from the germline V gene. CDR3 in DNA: TGTGCCACGGGGGAAGGACAGGACTGGGCAGATACGCAGTATTTT. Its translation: CATGEGQDWADTQYF.

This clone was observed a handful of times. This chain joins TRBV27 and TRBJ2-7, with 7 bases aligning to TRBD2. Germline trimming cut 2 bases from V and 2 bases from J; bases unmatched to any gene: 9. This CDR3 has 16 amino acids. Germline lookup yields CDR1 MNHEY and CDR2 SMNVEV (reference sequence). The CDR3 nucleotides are TGTGCCAGCAGTTTAGCGGGCGGCGGGAGAGCCTACGAGCAGTACTTC. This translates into CASSLAGGGRAYEQYF.

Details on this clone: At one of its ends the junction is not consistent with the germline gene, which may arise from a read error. In DNA, the CDR3 is TGTGCCAGCAGCTTAGGAACCGGGATCCCCCACTTC. Translated, it gives CASSLGTGIPHF. This chain joins TRBV7-9 and TRBJ2-5, with D possibly being TRBD2 (5 bases). The CDR3 consists of 12 residues. Germline V CDR1 and CDR2: SEHNR, FQNEAQ (reference sequence).

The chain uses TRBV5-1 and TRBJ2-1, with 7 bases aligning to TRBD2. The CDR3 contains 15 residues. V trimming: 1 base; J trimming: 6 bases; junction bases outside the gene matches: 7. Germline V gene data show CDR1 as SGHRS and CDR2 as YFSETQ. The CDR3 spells CASSLRLAETNEQFF. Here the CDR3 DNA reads TGCGCCAGCAGCTTGCGGCTAGCGGAGACCAATGAGCAGTTCTTC.

The CDR3 spells CASSQILGTSNFYEQYF. For the CDR3, the DNA is TGTGCCAGCAGCCAAATATTGGGGACTAGCAACTTCTACGAGCAGTACTTC. The V and J genes are TRBV14 and TRBJ2-7, with TRBD2 matching 9 bases. V lost 2 bases, J lost 3 bases, and 11 bases stayed unmatched. Germline V CDR1 and CDR2: SGHDN, FVKESK. The CDR3 runs to 17 residues.

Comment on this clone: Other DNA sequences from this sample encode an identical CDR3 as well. CDR3 in amino acids: CASSLGGYEQYF. DNA of the CDR3: TGCGCCAGCAGCTTGGGCGGATACGAGCAGTACTTC. The chain combines TRBV5-1 with TRBJ2-7; D unclear. Germline V CDR1 and CDR2: SGHRS, YFSETQ. The V and J ends lost 0 bases and 4 bases respectively, with 5 bases between them. The CDR3 covers 12 residues.

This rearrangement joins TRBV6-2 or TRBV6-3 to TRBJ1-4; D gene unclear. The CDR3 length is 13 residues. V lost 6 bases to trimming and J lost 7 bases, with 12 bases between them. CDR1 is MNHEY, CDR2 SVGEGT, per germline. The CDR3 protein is CASSRAFGEKLFF. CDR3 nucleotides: TGTGCCAGCAGCCGCGCCTTTGGTGAAAAACTGTTTTTT.

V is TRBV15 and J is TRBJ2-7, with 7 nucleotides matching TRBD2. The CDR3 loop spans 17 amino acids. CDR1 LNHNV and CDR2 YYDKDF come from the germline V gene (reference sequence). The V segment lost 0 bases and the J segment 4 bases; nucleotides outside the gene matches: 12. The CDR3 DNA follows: TGTGCCACCAGCAGAGATGACCCCACTAGCGTAATGTACGAGCAGTACTTC. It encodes CATSRDDPTSVMYEQYF.

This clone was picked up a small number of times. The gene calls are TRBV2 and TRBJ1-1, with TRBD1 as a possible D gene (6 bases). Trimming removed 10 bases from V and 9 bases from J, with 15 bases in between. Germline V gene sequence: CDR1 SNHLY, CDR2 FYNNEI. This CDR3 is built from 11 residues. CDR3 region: CATSRDTKAFF. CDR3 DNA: TGTGCCACCAGCAGGGACACAAAAGCTTTCTTT.

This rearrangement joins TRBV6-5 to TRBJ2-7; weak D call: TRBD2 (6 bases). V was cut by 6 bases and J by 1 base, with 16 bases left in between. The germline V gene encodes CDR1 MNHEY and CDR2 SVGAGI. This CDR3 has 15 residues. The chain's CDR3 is CASRPWEAGSYEQYF. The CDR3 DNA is TGTGCCAGCAGACCTTGGGAGGCAGGGTCCTACGAGCAGTACTTC.

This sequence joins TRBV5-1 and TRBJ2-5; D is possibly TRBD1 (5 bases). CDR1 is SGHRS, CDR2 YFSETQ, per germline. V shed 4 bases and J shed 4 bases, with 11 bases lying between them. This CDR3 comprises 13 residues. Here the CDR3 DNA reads TGCGCCAGCAGCAGGGGCCACGGAGAGACCCAGTACTTC. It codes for CASSRGHGETQYF.

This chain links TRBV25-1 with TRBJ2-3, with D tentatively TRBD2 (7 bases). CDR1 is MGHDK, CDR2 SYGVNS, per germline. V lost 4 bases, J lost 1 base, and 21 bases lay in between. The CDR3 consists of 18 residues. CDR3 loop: CASSGLTGGGERTDTQYF. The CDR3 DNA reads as TGTGCCAGCAGTGGCCTCACCGGCGGGGGCGAGCGCACAGATACGCAGTATTTT.

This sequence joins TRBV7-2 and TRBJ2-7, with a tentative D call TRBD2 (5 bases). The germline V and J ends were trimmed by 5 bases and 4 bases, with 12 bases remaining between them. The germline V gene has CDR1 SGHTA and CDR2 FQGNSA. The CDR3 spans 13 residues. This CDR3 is CASSQDRGYEQYF. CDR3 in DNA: TGTGCCAGCAGCCAAGACCGCGGGTACGAGCAGTACTTC.

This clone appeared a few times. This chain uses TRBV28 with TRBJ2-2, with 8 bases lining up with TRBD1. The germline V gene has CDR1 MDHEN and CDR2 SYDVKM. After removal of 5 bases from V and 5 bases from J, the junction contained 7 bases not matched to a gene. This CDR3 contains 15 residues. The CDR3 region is CASSLPGQETGELFF. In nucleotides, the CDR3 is TGTGCCAGCAGTCTACCGGGACAGGAGACCGGGGAGCTGTTTTTT.

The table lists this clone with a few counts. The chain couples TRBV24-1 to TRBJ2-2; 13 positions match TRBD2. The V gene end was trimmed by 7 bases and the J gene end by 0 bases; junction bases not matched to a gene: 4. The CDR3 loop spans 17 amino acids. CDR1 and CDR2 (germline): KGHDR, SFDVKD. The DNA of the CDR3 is TGTGCCACCAGGGGACTAGCGGGATCCCCGAACACCGGGGAGCTGTTTTTT. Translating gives CATRGLAGSPNTGELFF.

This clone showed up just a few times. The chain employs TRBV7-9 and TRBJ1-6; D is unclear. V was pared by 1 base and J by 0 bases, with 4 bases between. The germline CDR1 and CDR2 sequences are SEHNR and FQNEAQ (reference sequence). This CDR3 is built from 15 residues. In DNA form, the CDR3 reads TGTGCCAGCAGCTTAGGGAGCTCCTATAATTCACCCCTCCACTTT. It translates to CASSLGSSYNSPLHF.

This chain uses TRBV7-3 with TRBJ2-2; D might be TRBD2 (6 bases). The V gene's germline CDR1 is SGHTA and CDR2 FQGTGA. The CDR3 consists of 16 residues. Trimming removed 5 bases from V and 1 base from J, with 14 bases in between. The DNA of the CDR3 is TGTGCCAGCAGCGACCCTGGCGGGGAGAACACCGGGGAGCTGTTTTTT. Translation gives CASSDPGGENTGELFF. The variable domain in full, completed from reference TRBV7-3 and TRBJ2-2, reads GAGVSQTPSNKVTEKGKYVELRCDPISGHTALYWYRQSLGQGPEFLIYFQGTGAADDSGLPNDRFFAVRPEGSVSTLKIQRTERGDSAVYLCASSDPGGENTGELFFGEGSRLTVL.

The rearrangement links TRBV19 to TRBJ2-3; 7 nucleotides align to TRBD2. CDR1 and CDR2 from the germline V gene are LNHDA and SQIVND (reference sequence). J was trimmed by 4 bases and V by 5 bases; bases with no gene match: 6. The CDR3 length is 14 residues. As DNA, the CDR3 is TGTGCCAGTAGTCCAGGACTAGGCGCAGATACGCAGTATTTT. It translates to CASSPGLGADTQYF.

The CDR3 loop is CASSSDRARTNEKLFF. For the CDR3, the DNA is TGTGCCAGCAGCTCGGACAGGGCACGAACTAATGAAAAACTGTTTTTT. The chain couples TRBV7-8 to TRBJ1-4; 8 bases line up with TRBD1. This CDR3 has 16 residues. Unmatched junction bases numbered 5, after V lost 4 bases and J lost 1 base. Germline V gene sequence: CDR1 SGHVS, CDR2 FQNEAQ.

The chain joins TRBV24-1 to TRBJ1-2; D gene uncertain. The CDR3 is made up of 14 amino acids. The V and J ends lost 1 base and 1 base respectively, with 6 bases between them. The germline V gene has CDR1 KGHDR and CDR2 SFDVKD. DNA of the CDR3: TGTGCCACCAGTGATTTTAATAATAACTATGGCTACACCTTC. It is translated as CATSDFNNNYGYTF.

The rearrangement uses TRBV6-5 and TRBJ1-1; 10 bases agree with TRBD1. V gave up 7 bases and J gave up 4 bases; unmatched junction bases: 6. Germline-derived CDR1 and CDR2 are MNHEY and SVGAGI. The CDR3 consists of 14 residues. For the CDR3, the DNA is TGTGCCAGCACCCCGGGACAGGGGAGCACTGAAGCTTTCTTT. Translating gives CASTPGQGSTEAFF.